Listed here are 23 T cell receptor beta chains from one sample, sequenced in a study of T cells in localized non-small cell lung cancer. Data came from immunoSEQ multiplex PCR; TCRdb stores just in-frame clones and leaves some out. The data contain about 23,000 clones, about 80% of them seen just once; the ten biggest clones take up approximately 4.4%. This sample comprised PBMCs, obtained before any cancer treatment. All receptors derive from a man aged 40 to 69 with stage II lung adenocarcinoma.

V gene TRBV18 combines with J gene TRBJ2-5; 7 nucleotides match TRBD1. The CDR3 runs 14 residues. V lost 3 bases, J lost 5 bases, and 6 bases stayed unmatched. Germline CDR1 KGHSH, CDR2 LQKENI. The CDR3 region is CASSPLGGGETQYF. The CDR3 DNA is TGTGCCAGCTCACCGTTAGGGGGCGGCGAGACCCAGTACTTC.

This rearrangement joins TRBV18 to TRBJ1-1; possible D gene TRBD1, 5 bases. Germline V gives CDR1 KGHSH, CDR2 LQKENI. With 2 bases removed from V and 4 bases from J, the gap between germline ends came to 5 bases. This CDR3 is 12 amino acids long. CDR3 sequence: CASSPGTTEAFF. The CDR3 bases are TGTGCCAGCTCACCAGGGACCACTGAAGCTTTCTTT.

In nucleotides, the CDR3 is TGCGCCAGCAGCTTGGCTAGCGGGGGCGCAATCTCCGAGCAGTACTTC. Its protein product is CASSLASGGAISEQYF. J is TRBJ2-7 and V is TRBV5-1; 10 nucleotides line up with TRBD2. V lost 0 bases to trimming and J lost 6 bases; unmatched junction nucleotides: 9. This CDR3 is 16 amino acids long. CDR1 and CDR2 (germline): SGHRS, YFSETQ.

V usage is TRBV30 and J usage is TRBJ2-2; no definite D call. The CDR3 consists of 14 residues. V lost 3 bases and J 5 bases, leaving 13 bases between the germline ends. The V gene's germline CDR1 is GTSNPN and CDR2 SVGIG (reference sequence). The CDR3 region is CAWRPKRVTGELFF. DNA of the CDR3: TGTGCCTGGAGACCAAAACGAGTGACCGGGGAGCTGTTTTTT.

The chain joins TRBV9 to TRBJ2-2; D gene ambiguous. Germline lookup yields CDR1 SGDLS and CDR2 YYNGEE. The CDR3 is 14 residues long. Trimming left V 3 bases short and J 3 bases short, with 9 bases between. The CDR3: CASSGTAYTGELFF. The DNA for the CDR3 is TGTGCCAGCAGCGGCACAGCGTACACCGGGGAGCTGTTTTTT.

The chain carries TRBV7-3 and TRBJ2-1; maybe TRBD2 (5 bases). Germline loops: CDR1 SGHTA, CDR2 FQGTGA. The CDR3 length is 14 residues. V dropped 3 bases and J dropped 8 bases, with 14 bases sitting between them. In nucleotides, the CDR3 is TGTGCCAGCAGCTTCGACGATACCGGGGATGAGCAGTTCTTC. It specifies CASSFDDTGDEQFF.

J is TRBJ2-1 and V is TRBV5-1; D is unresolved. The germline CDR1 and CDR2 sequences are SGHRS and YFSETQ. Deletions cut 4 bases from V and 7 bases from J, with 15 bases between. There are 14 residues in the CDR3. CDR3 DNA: TGCGCCAGCAGCGACTTTGGTCCTTCGAATGAGCAGTTCTTC. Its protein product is CASSDFGPSNEQFF. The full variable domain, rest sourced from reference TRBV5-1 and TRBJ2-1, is KAGVTQTPRYLIKTRGQQVTLSCSPISGHRSVSWYQQTPGQGLQFLFEYFSETQRNKGNFPGRFSGRQFSNSRSEMNVSTLELGDSALYLCASSDFGPSNEQFFGPGTRLTVL.

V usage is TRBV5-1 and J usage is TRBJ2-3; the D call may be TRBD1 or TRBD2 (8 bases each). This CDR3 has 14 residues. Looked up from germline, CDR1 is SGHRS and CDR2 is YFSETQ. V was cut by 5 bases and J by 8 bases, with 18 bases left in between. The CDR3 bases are TGCGCCAGCAGATCGACAGGGGCGGGAGGTACGCAGTATTTT. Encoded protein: CASRSTGAGGTQYF.

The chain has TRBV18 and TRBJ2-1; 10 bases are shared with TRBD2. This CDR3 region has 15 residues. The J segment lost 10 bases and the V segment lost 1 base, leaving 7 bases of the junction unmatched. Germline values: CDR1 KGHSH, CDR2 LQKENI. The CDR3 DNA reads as TGTGCCAGCTCACCACAGGGACTAGCGACTTCGGAGCAGTTCTTC. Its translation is CASSPQGLATSEQFF.

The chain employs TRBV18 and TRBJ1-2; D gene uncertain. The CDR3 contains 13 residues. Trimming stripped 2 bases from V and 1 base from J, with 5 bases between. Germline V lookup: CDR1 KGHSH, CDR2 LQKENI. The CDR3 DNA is TGTGCCAGCTCACCATACAGTAACTATGGCTACACCTTC. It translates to CASSPYSNYGYTF.

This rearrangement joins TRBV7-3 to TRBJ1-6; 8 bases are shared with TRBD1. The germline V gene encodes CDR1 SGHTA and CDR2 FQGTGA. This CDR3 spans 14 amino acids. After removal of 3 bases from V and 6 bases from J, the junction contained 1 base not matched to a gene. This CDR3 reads CASSLDRVNSPLHF. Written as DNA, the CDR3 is TGTGCCAGCAGCTTGGACAGGGTTAATTCACCCCTCCACTTT. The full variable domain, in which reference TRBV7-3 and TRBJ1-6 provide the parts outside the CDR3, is GAGVSQTPSNKVTEKGKYVELRCDPISGHTALYWYRQSLGQGPEFLIYFQGTGAADDSGLPNDRFFAVRPEGSVSTLKIQRTERGDSAVYLCASSLDRVNSPLHFGNGTRLTVT.

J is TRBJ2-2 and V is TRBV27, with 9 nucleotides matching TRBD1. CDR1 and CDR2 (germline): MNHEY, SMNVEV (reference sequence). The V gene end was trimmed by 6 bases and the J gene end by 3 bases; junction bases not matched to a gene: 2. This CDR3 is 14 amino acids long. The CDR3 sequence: CASRGQGYTGELFF. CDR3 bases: TGTGCCAGCAGGGGACAGGGCTACACCGGGGAGCTGTTTTTT.

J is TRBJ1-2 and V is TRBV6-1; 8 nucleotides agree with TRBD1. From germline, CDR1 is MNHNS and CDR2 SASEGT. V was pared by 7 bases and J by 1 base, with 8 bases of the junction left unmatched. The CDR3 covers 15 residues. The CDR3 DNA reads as TGTGCCAGCATGAACGGACAGGGTTTTAACTATGGCTACACCTTC. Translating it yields CASMNGQGFNYGYTF.

CDR3 residues: CASSYDGTSGRGIQYF. As DNA, the CDR3 is TGTGCCAGCAGTTACGATGGGACTAGCGGGAGAGGCATTCAGTACTTC. The J gene is TRBJ2-4, the V gene TRBV6-5, with 14 bases identical to TRBD2. The J segment lost 9 bases and the V segment lost 2 bases, leaving 6 bases of the junction unmatched. Germline assignment: CDR1 MNHEY and CDR2 SVGAGI. CDR3 size: 16 residues.

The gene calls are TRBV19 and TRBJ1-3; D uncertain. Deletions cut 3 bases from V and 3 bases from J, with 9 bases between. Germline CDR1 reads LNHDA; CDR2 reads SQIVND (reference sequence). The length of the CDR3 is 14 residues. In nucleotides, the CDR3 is TGTGCCAGTAGTATCGCCCGGCATGGAAACACCATATATTTT. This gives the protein CASSIARHGNTIYF.

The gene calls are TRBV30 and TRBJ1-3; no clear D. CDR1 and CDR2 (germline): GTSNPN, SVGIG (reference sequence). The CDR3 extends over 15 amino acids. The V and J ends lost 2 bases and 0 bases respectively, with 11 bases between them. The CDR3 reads CAWSPDLRSGNTIYF. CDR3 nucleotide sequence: TGTGCCTGGAGTCCGGACTTACGCTCTGGAAACACCATATATTTT.

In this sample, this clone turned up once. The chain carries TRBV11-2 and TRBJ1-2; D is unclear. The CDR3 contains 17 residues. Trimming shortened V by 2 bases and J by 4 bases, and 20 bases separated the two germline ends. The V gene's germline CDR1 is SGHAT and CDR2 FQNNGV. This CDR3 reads CASSLQPSIGSSYGYTF. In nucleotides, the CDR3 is TGTGCCAGCAGCTTACAACCGTCGATTGGCAGCTCCTATGGCTACACCTTC.

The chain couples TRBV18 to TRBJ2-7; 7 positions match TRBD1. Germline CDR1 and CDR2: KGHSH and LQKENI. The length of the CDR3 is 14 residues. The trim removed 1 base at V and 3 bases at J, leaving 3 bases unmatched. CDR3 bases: TGTGCCAGCTCACCACTCGACAGGGACTACGAGCAGTACTTC. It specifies CASSPLDRDYEQYF.

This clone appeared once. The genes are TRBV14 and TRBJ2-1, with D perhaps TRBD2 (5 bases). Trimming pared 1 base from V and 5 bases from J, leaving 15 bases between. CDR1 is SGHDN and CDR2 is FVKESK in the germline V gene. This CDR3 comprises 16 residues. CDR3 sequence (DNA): TGTGCCAGCAGCCAAGTACGGGGTAGCGAAAACAATGAGCAGTTCTTC. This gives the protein CASSQVRGSENNEQFF. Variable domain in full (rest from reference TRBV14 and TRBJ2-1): EAGVTQFPSHSVIEKGQTVTLRCDPISGHDNLYWYRRVMGKEIKFLLHFVKESKQDESGMPNNRFLAERTGGTYSTLKVQPAELEDSGVYFCASSQVRGSENNEQFFGPGTRLTVL.

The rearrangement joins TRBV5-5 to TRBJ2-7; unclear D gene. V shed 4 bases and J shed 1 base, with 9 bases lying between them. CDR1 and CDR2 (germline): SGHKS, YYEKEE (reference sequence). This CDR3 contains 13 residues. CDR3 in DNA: TGTGCCAGCAGCGGCGGCCCGTCCTACGAGCAGTACTTC. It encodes CASSGGPSYEQYF.

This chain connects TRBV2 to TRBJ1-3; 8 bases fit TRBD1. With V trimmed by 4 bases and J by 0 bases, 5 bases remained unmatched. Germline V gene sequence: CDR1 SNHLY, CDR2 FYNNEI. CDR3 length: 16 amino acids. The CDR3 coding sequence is TGTGCCAGCAGTGCTACAGGGGGAATCTCTGGAAACACCATATATTTT. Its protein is CASSATGGISGNTIYF.

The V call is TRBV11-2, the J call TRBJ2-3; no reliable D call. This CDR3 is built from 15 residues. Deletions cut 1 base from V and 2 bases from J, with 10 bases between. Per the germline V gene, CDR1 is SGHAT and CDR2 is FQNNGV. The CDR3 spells CASSLGSLATDTQYF. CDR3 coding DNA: TGTGCCAGCAGCTTAGGGTCCCTGGCCACAGATACGCAGTATTTT.

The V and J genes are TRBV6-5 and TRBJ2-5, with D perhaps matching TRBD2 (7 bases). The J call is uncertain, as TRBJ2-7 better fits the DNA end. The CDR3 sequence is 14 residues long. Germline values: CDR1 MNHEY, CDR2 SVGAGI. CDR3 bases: TGTGCCAGCAGTTACTCTACAGGGAGGGACGAGCAGTACTTC. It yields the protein CASSYSTGRDEQYF.